A selection of T cell receptor beta chains follows, all from one sample in a study of low-dose radiotherapy and immunotherapy resistance in tumors. TCRdb reprocessed the reads via MiXCR and lists one record per CDR3 protein. Counted here are under 110,000 distinct CDR3 sequences, less than 25% occurring once; the ten biggest clones make up 4.1%. This specimen consisted of PBMCs, obtained after low-dose radiotherapy plus immunotherapy. The receptor source for this set is a male donor with prostate cancer. CDR3s include the opening cysteine and the closing phenylalanine or tryptophan. A D gene is named only where the DNA matches it firmly. The listing skips clone size in some rows; elsewhere it reads once, few, many or a size class.

few	TRBD2	TRBV6-4	TRBJ2-1	CASSAAGESSYNEQFF	TGTGCCAGCAGTGCAGCGGGGGAAAGCTCCTACAATGAGCAGTTCTTC
many	.	TRBV7-6	TRBJ2-7	CASSLDGERGLPYEQYF	TGTGCCAGCAGCTTAGATGGCGAGAGGGGCTTACCCTACGAGCAGTACTTC
many	.	TRBV6-2/TRBV6-3	TRBJ2-5	CASSYSIGAQETQYF	TGTGCCAGCAGTTACTCGATCGGGGCCCAGGAGACCCAGTACTTC
many	TRBD2	TRBV20-1	TRBJ2-3	CSARAEAGGEDTQYF	TGCAGTGCTAGAGCAGAGGCGGGGGGAGAGGATACGCAGTATTTT
.	.	TRBV18	TRBJ2-7	CASSPLGFLSYEQYF	TGTGCCAGCTCACCACTGGGTTTTTTATCCTACGAGCAGTACTTC
many	TRBD2	TRBV7-2	TRBJ2-5	CASSPELARPETQYF	TGTGCCAGCAGCCCGGAACTAGCGAGGCCAGAGACCCAGTACTTC
many	.	TRBV7-8	TRBJ1-1	CASSLANGRMNTEAFF	TGTGCCAGCAGCTTAGCGAACGGGAGGATGAACACTGAAGCTTTCTTT
.	.	TRBV5-1	TRBJ2-1	CASSLPGYNEQFF	TGCGCCAGCAGCTTGCCAGGTTACAATGAGCAGTTCTTC
few	TRBD2	TRBV7-6	TRBJ2-5	CASSSLRTGTSGGGTQYF	TGTGCCAGCAGCTCGCTCCGAACCGGGACTAGCGGTGGAGGGACCCAGTACTTC
many	TRBD2	TRBV19	TRBJ2-7	CASSLAGAYEQYF	TGTGCCAGTAGCTTAGCGGGGGCTTACGAGCAGTACTTC
many	.	TRBV2	TRBJ2-5	CASSEGLGETQYF	TGTGCCAGCAGTGAGGGGCTGGGGGAGACCCAGTACTTC
.	TRBD1	TRBV29-1	TRBJ2-7	CSVGTGSSYEQYF	TGCAGCGTGGGGACAGGGAGCTCCTACGAGCAGTACTTC
.	.	TRBV6-2/TRBV6-3	TRBJ2-7	CASSEYGAGEPRQYF	TGTGCCAGCAGTGAATACGGGGCAGGGGAGCCTAGGCAGTACTTC
.	.	TRBV4-3	TRBJ2-2	CASSPTGGRAGKLFF	TGCGCCAGCAGCCCGACGGGGGGCAGGGCCGGGAAGCTGTTTTTT
few	TRBD1	TRBV28	TRBJ2-3	CASSLQGADTQYF	TGTGCCAGCAGTCTACAGGGGGCTGATACGCAGTATTTT
many	.	TRBV9	TRBJ2-7	CASSPGGLIYEQYF	TGTGCCAGCAGCCCCGGGGGGCTTATCTACGAGCAGTACTTC
many	.	TRBV3-1	TRBJ2-7	CASSLGPRLDF	TGTGCCAGCAGCCTCGGACCGAGGCTGGACTTC
few	TRBD2	TRBV7-9	TRBJ2-7	CASSFIRGGPYEQYF	TGTGCCAGCAGCTTCATTCGCGGGGGGCCCTACGAGCAGTACTTC
many	.	TRBV5-1	TRBJ1-4	CASSLVLGPRVGEKLFF	TGCGCCAGCAGCTTGGTATTGGGACCGAGGGTCGGGGAAAAACTGTTTTTT
many	.	TRBV29-1	TRBJ2-3	CSADRDLARSDTQYF	TGCAGCGCTGACCGGGACCTCGCACGTTCAGATACGCAGTATTTT
many	.	TRBV6-2/TRBV6-3	TRBJ1-2	CASSYDWGFFTF	TGTGCCAGCAGTTACGATTGGGGGTTCTTCACCTTC
many	TRBD1	TRBV19	TRBJ2-7	CASSSQGWGYEQYF	TGTGCCAGTAGTTCACAGGGGTGGGGGTACGAGCAGTACTTC
many	.	TRBV3-1	TRBJ2-4	CASSQDLGGRNIQYF	TGTGCCAGCAGCCAAGATCTGGGGGGCAGGAACATTCAGTACTTC
few	TRBD1	TRBV23-1	TRBJ1-4	CASRRQGRNEKLFF	TGCGCCAGCAGGCGACAGGGGCGTAATGAAAAACTGTTTTTT
many	TRBD2	TRBV2	TRBJ2-5	CASSMSSGGETQYF	TGTGCCAGCAGTATGTCTAGCGGGGGAGAGACCCAGTACTTC
many	TRBD1	TRBV19	TRBJ2-1	CASTNTGTGGNEQFF	TGTGCCAGTACCAATACAGGGACAGGGGGCAATGAGCAGTTCTTC
.	.	TRBV10-3	TRBJ2-5	CATAVGDLGEAETQYF	TGTGCCACCGCGGTGGGGGACCTAGGCGAAGCGGAGACCCAGTACTTC
.	.	TRBV14	TRBJ1-3	CASSLDSPGNTIYF	TGTGCCAGCAGCCTGGACAGTCCCGGAAACACCATATATTTT
many	.	TRBV5-8	TRBJ1-1	CASSPGRGNMNTEAFF	TGTGCCAGCAGCCCCGGACGTGGGAATATGAACACTGAAGCTTTCTTT
many	.	TRBV6-2/TRBV6-3	TRBJ1-5	CASGFYQPQHF	TGTGCCAGCGGCTTTTATCAGCCCCAGCATTTT
.	.	TRBV29-1	TRBJ2-1	CSVERGGGPEQFF	TGCAGCGTTGAGCGGGGTGGGGGGCCCGAGCAGTTCTTC
.	.	TRBV11-1	TRBJ2-2	CASSLILGGGTGELFF	TGTGCCAGCAGCTTAATTTTAGGGGGGGGCACCGGGGAGCTGTTTTTT
many	.	TRBV5-1	TRBJ2-7	CASSWADGPYEQYF	TGCGCCAGCAGCTGGGCGGACGGACCCTACGAGCAGTACTTC
few	.	TRBV9	TRBJ1-5	CASSVDPGFPQHF	TGTGCCAGCAGCGTAGATCCGGGTTTCCCCCAGCATTTT
many	.	TRBV15	TRBJ2-3	CATTQSSGGADTQYF	TGTGCCACCACCCAAAGCTCCGGGGGTGCAGATACGCAGTATTTT
many	.	TRBV4-1	TRBJ2-7	CASSQVMSDSYEQYF	TGCGCCAGCAGCCAAGTAATGAGCGACTCCTACGAGCAGTACTTC
many	.	TRBV5-1	TRBJ1-1	CASSSGGDNTEAFF	TGCGCCAGCAGCTCGGGTGGGGATAACACTGAAGCTTTCTTT
many	.	TRBV6-1	TRBJ2-5	CASSTEETQYF	TGTGCCAGCAGTACTGAAGAGACCCAGTACTTC
many	.	TRBV9	TRBJ2-3	CASSVWGGRKGTDTQYF	TGTGCCAGCAGCGTATGGGGGGGCCGTAAAGGCACAGATACGCAGTATTTT
.	TRBD1	TRBV4-1	TRBJ1-4	CASSPQQGANEKRVF	TGCGCCAGCAGCCCGCAACAGGGGGCAAACGAAAAACGGGTTTTT
many	TRBD1	TRBV30	TRBJ2-1	CAWRQGFRNYNEQFF	TGTGCCTGGAGACAGGGGTTTCGTAACTACAATGAGCAGTTCTTC
many	TRBD2	TRBV5-1	TRBJ2-5	CASSPGLAGGIDETQYF	TGCGCCAGCAGCCCCGGACTAGCGGGGGGTATAGACGAGACCCAGTACTTC
many	.	TRBV12-3/TRBV12-4	TRBJ2-7	CASSLALTYEQYF	TGTGCCAGCAGTTTAGCCCTTACCTACGAGCAGTACTTC